This TCR beta chain was sequenced for a study of T cells after yellow fever vaccination. Study as a whole: The SMART-Seq v4 Ultra Low Input method served to prepare the low-cell-number fractions.

As concerns this clonotype: Its target is unknown.

V lost 5 bases and J lost 9, with 11 bases in between. The length of the CDR3 is 12 residues. The V gene's germline CDR1 is LNHNV and CDR2 YYDKDF (reference sequence). Notes on the study in general: Secondary responses were weaker yet peaked faster, day 5 versus 15.

It was through 5'RACE template switching that TCR cDNA was made, with a universal primer site and UMIs added. TCRdb passed the 5' RACE reads through MiXCR, listing each CDR3 protein once. The data hold over 100,000 distinct CDR3 sequences, with 8.4% observed a single time. The chain links TRBV15 to TRBJ2-1; D might be TRBD2 (5 bases). The sequence derives from a man younger than 45 who received the YFV17D yellow fever vaccine. The sequencing here drew on CD8+ T cells sorted from PBMCs, taken 45 days after the yellow fever booster vaccination. Written as DNA, the CDR3 is TGTGCCACCAGCCAACTAGGGTGTGAGCAGTTCTTC. It is translated as CATSQLGCEQFF.